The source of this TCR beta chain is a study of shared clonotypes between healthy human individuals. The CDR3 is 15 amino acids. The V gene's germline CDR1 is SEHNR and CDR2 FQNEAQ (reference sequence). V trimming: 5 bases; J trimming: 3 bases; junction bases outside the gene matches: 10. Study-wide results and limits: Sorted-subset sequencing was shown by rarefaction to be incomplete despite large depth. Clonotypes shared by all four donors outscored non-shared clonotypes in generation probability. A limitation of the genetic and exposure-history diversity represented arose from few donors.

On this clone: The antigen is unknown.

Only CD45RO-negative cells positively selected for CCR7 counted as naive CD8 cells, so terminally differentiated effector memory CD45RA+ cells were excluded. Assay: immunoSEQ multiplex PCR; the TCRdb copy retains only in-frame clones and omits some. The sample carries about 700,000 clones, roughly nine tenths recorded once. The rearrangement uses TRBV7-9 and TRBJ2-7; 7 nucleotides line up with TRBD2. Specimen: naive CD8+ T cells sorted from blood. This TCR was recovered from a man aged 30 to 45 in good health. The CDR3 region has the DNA TGTGCCAGCAGCGGGGACCCAACGGGGGGCTACGAGCAGTACTTC. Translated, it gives CASSGDPTGGYEQYF.